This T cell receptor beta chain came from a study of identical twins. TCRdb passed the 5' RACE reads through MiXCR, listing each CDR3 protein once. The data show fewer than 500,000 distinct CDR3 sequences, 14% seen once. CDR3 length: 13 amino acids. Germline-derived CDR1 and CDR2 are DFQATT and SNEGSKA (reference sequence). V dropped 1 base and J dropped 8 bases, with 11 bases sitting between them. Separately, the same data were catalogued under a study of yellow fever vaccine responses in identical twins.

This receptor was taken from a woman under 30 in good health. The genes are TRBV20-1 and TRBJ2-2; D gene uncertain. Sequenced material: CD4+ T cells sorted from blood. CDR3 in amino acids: CSARGTPGGELFF. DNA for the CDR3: TGCAGTGCTAGAGGGACCCCAGGAGGGGAGCTGTTTTTT.